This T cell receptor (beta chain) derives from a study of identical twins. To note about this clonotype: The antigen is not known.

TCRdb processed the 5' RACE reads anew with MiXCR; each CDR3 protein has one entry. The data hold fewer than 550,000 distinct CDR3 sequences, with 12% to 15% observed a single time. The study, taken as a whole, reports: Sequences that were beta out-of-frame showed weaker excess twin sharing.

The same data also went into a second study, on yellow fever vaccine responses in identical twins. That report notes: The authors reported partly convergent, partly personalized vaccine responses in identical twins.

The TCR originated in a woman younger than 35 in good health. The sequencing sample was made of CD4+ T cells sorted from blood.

CDR3 DNA: TGTGCCAGCAGGGCTCCGGACGCGGGCAATCAGCCCCAGCATTTT. Its protein product is CASRAPDAGNQPQHF. The chain uses TRBV7-2 and TRBJ1-5, with D unresolved. Deletions cut 6 bases from V and 2 bases from J, with 14 bases between. CDR1 is SGHTA and CDR2 is FQGNSA in the germline V gene. This CDR3 has 15 amino acids.